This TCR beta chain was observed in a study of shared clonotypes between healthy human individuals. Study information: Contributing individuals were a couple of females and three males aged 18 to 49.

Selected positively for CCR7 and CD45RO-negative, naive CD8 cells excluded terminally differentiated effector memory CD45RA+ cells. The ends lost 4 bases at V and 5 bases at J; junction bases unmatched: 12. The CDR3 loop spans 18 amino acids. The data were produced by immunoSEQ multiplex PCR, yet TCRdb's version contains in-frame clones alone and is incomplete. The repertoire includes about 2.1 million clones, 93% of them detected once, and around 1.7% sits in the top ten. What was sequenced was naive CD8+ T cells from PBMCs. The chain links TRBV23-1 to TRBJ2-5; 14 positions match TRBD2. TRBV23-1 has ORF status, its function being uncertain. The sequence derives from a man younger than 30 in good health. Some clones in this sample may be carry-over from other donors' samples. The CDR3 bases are TGCGCCAGCAGTCCTTGGACTAGCGGGAGGCACGGCGGGGAGACCCAGTACTTC. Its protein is CASSPWTSGRHGGETQYF.